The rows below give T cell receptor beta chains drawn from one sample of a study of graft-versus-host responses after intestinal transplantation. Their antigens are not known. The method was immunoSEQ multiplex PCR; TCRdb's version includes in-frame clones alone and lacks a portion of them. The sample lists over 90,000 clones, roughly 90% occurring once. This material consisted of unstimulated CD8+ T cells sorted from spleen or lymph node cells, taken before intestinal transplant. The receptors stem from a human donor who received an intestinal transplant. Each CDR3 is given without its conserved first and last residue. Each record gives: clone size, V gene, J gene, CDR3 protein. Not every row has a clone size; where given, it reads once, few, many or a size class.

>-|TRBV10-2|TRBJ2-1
ASKGQGNFNEQF
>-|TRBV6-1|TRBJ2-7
ASSEEAGAREQY
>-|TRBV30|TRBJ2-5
ASLGDGGKTQY
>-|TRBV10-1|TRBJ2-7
ASSESATSATYEQY
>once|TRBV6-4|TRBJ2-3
ASSRGSGSTDTQY
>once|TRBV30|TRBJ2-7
AWSVRTGSWGEQY
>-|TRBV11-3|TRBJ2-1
ASSVREDNEQF
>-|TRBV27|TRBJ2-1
ASSLRGSHEQF
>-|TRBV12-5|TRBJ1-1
ASGYPPRGGKDTEAF
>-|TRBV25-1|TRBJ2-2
ASSRGTGNTGELF
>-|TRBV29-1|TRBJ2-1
SVEGLAVGNEQF
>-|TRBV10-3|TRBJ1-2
AISEPETGIGYT
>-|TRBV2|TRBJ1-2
ASIRQDYGYT
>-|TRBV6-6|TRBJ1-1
ASSYSGGLTEAF
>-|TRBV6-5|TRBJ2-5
ASSYSLAGHQETQY
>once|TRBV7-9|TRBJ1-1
ASRRQPPSQDTEAF
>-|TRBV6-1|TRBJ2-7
ASSEGQGAYEQY
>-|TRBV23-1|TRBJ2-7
ASSQTGAYEQY
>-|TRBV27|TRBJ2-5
ASSRQGLQETQY
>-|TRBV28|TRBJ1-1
ASSPGTGGQNTEAF
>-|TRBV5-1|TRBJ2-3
ASSFSGVSELPDTQY
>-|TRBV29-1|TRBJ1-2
SGFGGTGQGDGYT
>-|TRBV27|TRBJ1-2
ASSPGGGNYGYT
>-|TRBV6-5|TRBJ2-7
ASSEAGREQY
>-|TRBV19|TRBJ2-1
ASRSTARGEQF
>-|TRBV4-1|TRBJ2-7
ASSQDRTGSYEQY
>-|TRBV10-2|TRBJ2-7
ASSDGTGGPYEQY
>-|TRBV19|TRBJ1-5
ASSISGVGNQPQH
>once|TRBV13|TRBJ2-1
ASSGRQGIYNEQF
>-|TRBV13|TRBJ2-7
ASSGQIGATSYEQY
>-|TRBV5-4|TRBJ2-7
ASSLNSPGGGAVYEQY
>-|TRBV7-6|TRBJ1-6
ASSVEGNSPLH
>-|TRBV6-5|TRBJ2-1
ASSYGLAGAYNEQF
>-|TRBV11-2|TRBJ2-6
ASRVGRGRVKGANVLT
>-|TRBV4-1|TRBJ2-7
ASSPYGQDSYEQY
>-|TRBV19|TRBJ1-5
ASSIDLTGGLLMPQH
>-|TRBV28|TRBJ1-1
ASSLYRGGGTEAF
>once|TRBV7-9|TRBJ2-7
ASSPNGAFYEQY
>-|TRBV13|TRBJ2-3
ASSPGLAGVFGTDTQY
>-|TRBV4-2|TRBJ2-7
ASSQETGNSYEQY
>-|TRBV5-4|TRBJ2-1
ASSWFGGGMMNEQF
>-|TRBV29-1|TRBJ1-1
SVLPAAGARTEAF
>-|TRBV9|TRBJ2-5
ASSVGLAGRQETQY
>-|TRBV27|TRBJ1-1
ASSYRDRGSITEAF
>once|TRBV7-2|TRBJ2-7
AIEAPEKRYEQY
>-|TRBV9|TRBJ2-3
ASSIRVDSTDTQY
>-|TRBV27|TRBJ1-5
ASSLSRPNQPQH
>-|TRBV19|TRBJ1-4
ASSIRRAANEKLF
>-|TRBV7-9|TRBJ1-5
ASSPGWNQPQH
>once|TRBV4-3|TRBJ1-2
ASSHGTGTGVFSYGYT
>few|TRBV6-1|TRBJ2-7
ASSDWGLSYEQY
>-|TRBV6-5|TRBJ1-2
ASSDSGPRDYGYT